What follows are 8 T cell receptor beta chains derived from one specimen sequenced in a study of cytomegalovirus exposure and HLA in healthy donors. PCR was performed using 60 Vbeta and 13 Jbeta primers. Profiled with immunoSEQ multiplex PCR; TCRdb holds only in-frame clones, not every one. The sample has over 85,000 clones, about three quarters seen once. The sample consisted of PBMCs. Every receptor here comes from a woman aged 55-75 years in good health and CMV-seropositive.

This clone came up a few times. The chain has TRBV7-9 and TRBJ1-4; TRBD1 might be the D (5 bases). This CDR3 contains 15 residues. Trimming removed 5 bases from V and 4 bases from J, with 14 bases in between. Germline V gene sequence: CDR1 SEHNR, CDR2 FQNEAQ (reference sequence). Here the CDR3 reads CASSPRQRLNEKLFF. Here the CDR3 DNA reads TGTGCCAGCAGCCCGAGACAGAGACTTAATGAAAAACTGTTTTTT.

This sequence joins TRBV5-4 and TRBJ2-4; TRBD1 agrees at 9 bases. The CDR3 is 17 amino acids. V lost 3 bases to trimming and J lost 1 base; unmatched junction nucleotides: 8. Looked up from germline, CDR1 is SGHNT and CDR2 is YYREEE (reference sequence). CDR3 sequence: CASSSGQGIFAKNIQYF. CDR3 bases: TGTGCCAGCAGCTCGGGACAGGGAATTTTCGCCAAAAACATTCAGTACTTC. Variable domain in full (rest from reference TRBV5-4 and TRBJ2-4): ETGVTQSPTHLIKTRGQQVTLRCSSQSGHNTVSWYQQALGQGPQFIFQYYREEENGRGNFPPRFSGLQFPNYSSELNVNALELDDSALYLCASSSGQGIFAKNIQYFGAGTRLSVL.

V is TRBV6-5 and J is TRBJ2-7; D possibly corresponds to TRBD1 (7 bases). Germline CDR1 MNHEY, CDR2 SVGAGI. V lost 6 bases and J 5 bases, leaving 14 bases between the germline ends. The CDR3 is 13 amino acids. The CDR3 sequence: CASRGQGGHEQYF. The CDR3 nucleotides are TGTGCCAGCAGAGGTCAGGGGGGCCACGAGCAGTACTTC.

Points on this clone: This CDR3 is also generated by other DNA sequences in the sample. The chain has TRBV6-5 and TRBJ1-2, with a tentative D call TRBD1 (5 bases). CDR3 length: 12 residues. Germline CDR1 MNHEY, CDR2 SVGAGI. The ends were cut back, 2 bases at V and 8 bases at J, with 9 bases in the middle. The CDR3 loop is CASSYGGNGYTF. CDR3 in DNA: TGTGCCAGCAGTTACGGGGGGAACGGCTACACCTTC.

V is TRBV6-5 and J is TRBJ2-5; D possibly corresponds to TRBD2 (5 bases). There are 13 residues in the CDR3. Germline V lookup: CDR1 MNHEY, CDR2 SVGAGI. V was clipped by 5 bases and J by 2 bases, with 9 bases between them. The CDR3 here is CASSPGLQETQYF. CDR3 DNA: TGTGCCAGCAGTCCGGGGTTACAAGAGACCCAGTACTTC.

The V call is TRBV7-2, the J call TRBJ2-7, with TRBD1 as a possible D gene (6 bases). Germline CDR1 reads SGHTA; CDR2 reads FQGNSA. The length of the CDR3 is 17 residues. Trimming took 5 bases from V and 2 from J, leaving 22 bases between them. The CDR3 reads CASSRSSGTTPPYEQYF. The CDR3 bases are TGTGCCAGCAGCCGTAGCTCCGGGACAACTCCTCCCTACGAGCAGTACTTC.

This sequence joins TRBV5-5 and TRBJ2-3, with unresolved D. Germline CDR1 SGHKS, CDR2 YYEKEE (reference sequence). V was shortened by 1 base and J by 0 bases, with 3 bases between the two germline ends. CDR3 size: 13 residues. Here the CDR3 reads CASSLPSTDTQYF. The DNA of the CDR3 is TGTGCCAGCAGCTTGCCTAGCACAGATACGCAGTATTTT.

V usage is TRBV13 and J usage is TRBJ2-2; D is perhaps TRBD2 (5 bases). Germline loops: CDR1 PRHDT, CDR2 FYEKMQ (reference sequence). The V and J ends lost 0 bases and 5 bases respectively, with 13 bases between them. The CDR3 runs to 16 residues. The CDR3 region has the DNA TGTGCCAGCAGCTTAGGCCGAGGGCTGACAACCGGGGAGCTGTTTTTT. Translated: CASSLGRGLTTGELFF.